The next 26 T cell receptor beta chains were all read from a single sample in a study of blood T cell repertoires in COVID-19. The assay was immunoSEQ multiplex PCR, and TCRdb's table has in-frame clones only and misses some. The sample gives over 200,000 clones, under 90% of which show up once; roughly 1.8% is in the top ten. The sequencing sample was made of PBMCs or T cells enriched from blood (not recorded which). The receptors come from a man aged 60 to 69 who had recovered from COVID-19.

This sequence joins TRBV30 and TRBJ1-6; no clear D. CDR3 length: 15 residues. V shed 2 bases and J shed 7 bases, with 15 bases lying between them. CDR1 is GTSNPN and CDR2 is SVGIG in the germline V gene (reference sequence). CDR3 residues: CAWSSEGQANSPLHF. For the CDR3, the DNA is TGTGCCTGGAGTTCGGAGGGCCAAGCAAATTCACCCCTCCACTTT.

This clone was picked up one time. V is TRBV27 and J is TRBJ1-4; weak D call: TRBD1 (6 bases). Trimming shortened V by 3 bases and J by 4 bases, and 9 bases separated the two germline ends. The CDR3 extends over 14 amino acids. CDR1 and CDR2 from the germline V gene are MNHEY and SMNVEV (reference sequence). The CDR3 bases are TGTGCCAGCAGTTTTACAGGGCTTAATGAAAAACTGTTTTTT. It translates to CASSFTGLNEKLFF.

The chain is built from TRBV19 and TRBJ2-4, with D unclear. CDR1 and CDR2 (germline): LNHDA, SQIVND (reference sequence). Trimming pared 3 bases from V and 1 base from J, leaving 4 bases between. The CDR3 has 13 amino acids. The CDR3 region is CASSIGAKNIQYF. CDR3 DNA sequence: TGTGCCAGTAGTATCGGGGCCAAAAACATTCAGTACTTC.

This rearrangement joins TRBV6-1 to TRBJ1-4; 10 bases are a match to TRBD1. With V trimmed by 3 bases and J by 7 bases, 8 bases remained unmatched. Germline V gene lookup returns CDR1 MNHNS and CDR2 SASEGT. The CDR3 loop spans 16 amino acids. The CDR3 sequence: CASSDRPGQGFEKLFF. CDR3 nucleotide sequence: TGTGCCAGCAGTGACAGACCGGGACAGGGGTTTGAAAAACTGTTTTTT.

The chain employs TRBV11-2 and TRBJ1-4, with D unresolved. This CDR3 is built from 14 residues. Trimming cost V 5 bases and J 0 bases, with 7 bases left between them. Germline CDR1 reads SGHAT; CDR2 reads FQNNGV. The CDR3 nucleotides read TGTGCCAGCAGCCACAGCTCAACTAATGAAAAACTGTTTTTT. This codes for CASSHSSTNEKLFF.

The V call is TRBV6-1, the J call TRBJ2-2, with D perhaps matching TRBD2 (5 bases). The CDR3 contains 14 residues. V was trimmed by 8 bases and J by 0 bases, leaving 10 bases between them. Germline CDR1 is MNHNS and CDR2 is SASEGT. CDR3 residues: CASPRGSNTGELFF. Here the CDR3 DNA reads TGTGCCAGCCCCCGAGGGTCGAACACCGGGGAGCTGTTTTTT.

The V and J genes are TRBV9 and TRBJ1-1; a possible D gene is TRBD1 (6 bases). The CDR3 extends over 14 amino acids. Trimming left V 0 bases short and J 3 bases short, with 9 bases between. CDR1 and CDR2 (germline): SGDLS, YYNGEE. The DNA for the CDR3 is TGTGCCAGCAGCGTAGGGGGGCAGGACACTGAAGCTTTCTTT. Amino acid sequence: CASSVGGQDTEAFF. The full variable domain, with the rest looked up from reference TRBV9 and TRBJ1-1, is DSGVTQTPKHLITATGQRVTLRCSPRSGDLSVYWYQQSLDQGLQFLIQYYNGEERAKGNILERFSAQQFPDLHSELNLSSLELGDSALYFCASSVGGQDTEAFFGQGTRLTVV.

V usage is TRBV24-1 and J usage is TRBJ2-5; 10 bases agree with TRBD1. The CDR3 length is 15 residues. The ends lost 3 bases at V and 5 bases at J; junction bases unmatched: 5. Germline assignment: CDR1 KGHDR and CDR2 SFDVKD. The CDR3 DNA sequence: TGTGCCACCAGTGATGTGGGACAGGGGATGGAGACCCAGTACTTC. The encoded protein is CATSDVGQGMETQYF.

This CDR3 is CASSFGGGGPYEQYF. Here the CDR3 DNA reads TGCGCCAGCAGCTTCGGCGGGGGTGGGCCCTACGAGCAGTACTTC. This rearrangement joins TRBV5-1 to TRBJ2-7, with 7 positions matching TRBD2. With 2 bases clipped from V and 2 bases from J, the junction kept 7 bases outside the gene matches. The germline V gene encodes CDR1 SGHRS and CDR2 YFSETQ. The CDR3 has 15 amino acids.

Worth noting for this clone: The identical CDR3 is also encoded by other nucleotide sequences in the sample. V usage is TRBV24-1 and J usage is TRBJ1-2, with unresolved D. Germline values: CDR1 KGHDR, CDR2 SFDVKD. Trimming stripped 2 bases from V and 7 bases from J, with 4 bases between. The CDR3 is 11 residues long. The CDR3 is CATSDSSGYTF. Written as DNA, the CDR3 is TGTGCCACCAGTGATTCTTCTGGCTACACCTTC.

The rearrangement links TRBV6-5 to TRBJ1-3; TRBD1 matches 7 bases. From germline, CDR1 is MNHEY and CDR2 SVGAGI. CDR3 length equals 15 residues. Trimming cost V 10 bases and J 0 bases; bases outside gene matches: 9. CDR3 sequence: CATIQGVSSGNTIYF. The CDR3 DNA reads as TGTGCCACCATCCAGGGGGTGAGCTCTGGAAACACCATATATTTT.

This rearrangement joins TRBV12-3 or TRBV12-4 to TRBJ1-2, with a weak D call TRBD1 (6 bases). CDR3 length equals 13 residues. Trimming stripped 3 bases from V and 3 bases from J, with 8 bases between. The CDR3 loop reads CASSLGTHYGYTF. The CDR3 region has the DNA TGTGCCAGCAGTTTGGGGACACACTATGGCTACACCTTC.

The chain is built from TRBV5-4 and TRBJ2-5, with 8 nucleotides matching TRBD2. CDR3 length: 16 residues. Germline assignment: CDR1 SGHNT and CDR2 YYREEE (reference sequence). V lost 1 base to trimming and J lost 4 bases; unmatched junction nucleotides: 9. The chain's CDR3 is CASSLQGGGNGETQYF. CDR3 nucleotides: TGTGCCAGCAGCTTGCAGGGCGGGGGGAACGGAGAGACCCAGTACTTC.

The V call is TRBV18, the J call TRBJ2-3, with unresolved D. From germline, CDR1 is KGHSH and CDR2 LQKENI. The CDR3 extends over 14 amino acids. Between the trimmed V and J ends, which lost 0 bases and 3 bases, there was a span of 7 bases. For the CDR3, the DNA is TGTGCCAGCTCACCACCGTCACAAACAGATACGCAGTATTTT. It codes for CASSPPSQTDTQYF.

The chain links TRBV11-3 to TRBJ2-1, with D tentatively TRBD1 (6 bases). V lost 6 bases and J 3 bases, leaving 9 bases between the germline ends. This CDR3 spans 13 amino acids. In germline, CDR1 is SGHNT, CDR2 YENEEA. CDR3 residues: CASRTGIYNEQFF. Written as DNA, the CDR3 is TGTGCCAGCAGGACAGGAATCTACAATGAGCAGTTCTTC.

The chain combines TRBV11-1 with TRBJ2-7; the match to TRBD1 covers 9 bases. This CDR3 spans 15 amino acids. CDR1 is SGHAT, CDR2 FQDESV, per germline (reference sequence). The trim removed 1 base at V and 2 bases at J, leaving 3 bases unmatched. The CDR3 loop is CASSLVDRGTYEQYF. The CDR3 coding sequence is TGTGCCAGCAGCTTAGTGGACAGGGGAACCTACGAGCAGTACTTC.

The rearrangement uses TRBV9 and TRBJ2-2; TRBD1 matches 11 bases. The CDR3 extends over 16 amino acids. Looked up from germline, CDR1 is SGDLS and CDR2 is YYNGEE. V trimming: 4 bases; J trimming: 5 bases; junction bases outside the gene matches: 7. CDR3 residues: CASSIGQGAYTGELFF. The CDR3, as DNA: TGTGCCAGCAGCATCGGACAGGGGGCTTATACCGGGGAGCTGTTTTTT.

The V call is TRBV7-8, the J call TRBJ1-5, with D unresolved. V was trimmed by 1 base and J by 6 bases, leaving 7 bases between them. This CDR3 region has 13 residues. Germline CDR1 reads SGHVS; CDR2 reads FQNEAQ. The chain's CDR3 is CASSLEAGQPQHF. The CDR3, as DNA: TGTGCCAGCAGCTTAGAGGCGGGTCAGCCCCAGCATTTT.

The chain links TRBV10-3 to TRBJ2-7, with 11 bases aligning to TRBD1. Unmatched junction bases numbered 10, after V lost 7 bases and J lost 5 bases. The CDR3 length is 15 residues. Germline assignment: CDR1 ENHRY and CDR2 SYGVKD. Here the CDR3 reads CAINREDRGLHEQYF. The CDR3 nucleotides read TGTGCCATCAATCGGGAGGACAGGGGGCTTCACGAGCAGTACTTC.

This clone came up a few times. The rearrangement links TRBV5-1 to TRBJ1-2; TRBD1 aligns across 12 bases. This CDR3 has 18 residues. V shed 5 bases and J 4 bases; nucleotides not matched to a gene: 15. The germline CDR1 and CDR2 sequences are SGHRS and YFSETQ. The CDR3 is CASRATPGQGALSYGYTF. CDR3 DNA sequence: TGCGCCAGCAGAGCGACGCCGGGACAGGGGGCGCTGAGCTATGGCTACACCTTC.

This rearrangement joins TRBV27 to TRBJ2-7; 8 nucleotides agree with TRBD1. V lost 7 bases to trimming and J lost 7 bases; unmatched junction nucleotides: 6. Germline V gives CDR1 MNHEY, CDR2 SMNVEV (reference sequence). This CDR3 has 12 amino acids. CDR3 amino acids: CASTQGAGEQYF. The DNA for the CDR3 is TGTGCCAGCACTCAGGGGGCTGGAGAGCAGTACTTC.

This chain connects TRBV2 to TRBJ1-5; no clear D. Deletions cut 2 bases from V and 1 base from J, with 6 bases between. Per germline, CDR1 SNHLY and CDR2 FYNNEI. The CDR3 length is 14 residues. The CDR3 reads CASSEYTSNQPQHF. The DNA of the CDR3 is TGTGCCAGCAGTGAATACACCAGCAATCAGCCCCAGCATTTT. The whole variable domain, remainder taken from reference TRBV2 and TRBJ1-5, is EPEVTQTPSHQVTQMGQEVILRCVPISNHLYFYWYRQILGQKVEFLVSFYNNEISEKSEIFDDQFSVERPDGSNFTLKIRSTKLEDSAMYFCASSEYTSNQPQHFGDGTRLSIL.

This rearrangement joins TRBV5-1 to TRBJ2-1; D is possibly TRBD2 (5 bases). Per germline, CDR1 SGHRS and CDR2 YFSETQ. V was shortened by 2 bases and J by 7 bases, with 13 bases between the two germline ends. The CDR3 sequence is 14 residues long. The CDR3: CASSLGARGNEQFF. The CDR3 nucleotides read TGCGCCAGCAGCTTAGGAGCTCGGGGAAATGAGCAGTTCTTC.

The chain is built from TRBV4-1 and TRBJ2-1; 8 bases are a match to TRBD1. The CDR3 has 16 amino acids. Germline V CDR1 and CDR2: MGHRA, YSYEKL. V lost 0 bases and J lost 7; bases outside the gene matches: 8. CDR3 bases: TGCGCCAGCAGCCAAGATCTCTGGGACAGGTCGAATGAGCAGTTCTTC. Encoded protein: CASSQDLWDRSNEQFF.

CDR3 DNA: TGCGCCAGCAGCTTGGGGAGGGTCGACACCGGGGAGCTGTTTTTT. It yields the protein CASSLGRVDTGELFF. This sequence joins TRBV5-1 and TRBJ2-2; maybe TRBD2 (6 bases). Germline lookup yields CDR1 SGHRS and CDR2 YFSETQ. The ends were cut back, 0 bases at V and 3 bases at J, with 9 bases in the middle. The CDR3 is 15 amino acids.

The CDR3 DNA is TGTGCCAGCAGCAGATGGACTAGCGATGAGCAGTTCTTC. Translation gives CASSRWTSDEQFF. The rearrangement uses TRBV3-1 (or the pseudogene TRBV3-2) and TRBJ2-1; TRBD2 aligns across 9 bases. Germline V CDR1 and CDR2: LGHDT, YNNKEL (reference sequence). The CDR3 totals 13 residues. Losses at the gene ends were 5 bases for V and 8 bases for J; bases not matched to a gene: 4.